Following are 20 T cell receptor beta chains from one sample sequenced in a study of identical twins. TCRdb reprocessed the 5' RACE reads with MiXCR, giving one entry per CDR3 protein. Of under 900,000 distinct CDR3 sequences listed, 10% to 15% are singletons. This sample was also put to use in a study of yellow fever vaccine responses in identical twins.

Sequencing was performed on PBMCs. These receptors were taken from a woman between 18 and 29 years old in good health.

Many counts were recorded for this clonotype. The chain has TRBV28 and TRBJ2-5; D is perhaps TRBD2 (5 bases). The CDR3 has 14 amino acids. V lost 5 bases and J lost 2, with 12 bases in between. The germline CDR1 and CDR2 sequences are MDHEN and SYDVKM. CDR3 sequence reads: CASSLRTDQETQYF. The CDR3 DNA is TGTGCCAGCAGTCTACGGACTGATCAAGAGACCCAGTACTTC.

A few counts support this clonotype. The CDR3 region has the DNA TGTGCCAGCAGCTGGACTAGCCGGTGGGAGACCCAGTACTTC. It yields the protein CASSWTSRWETQYF. The chain employs TRBV6-1 and TRBJ2-5, with 8 bases matching TRBD2. The J segment lost 5 bases and the V segment lost 6 bases, leaving 8 bases of the junction unmatched. The CDR3 is made up of 14 amino acids. Germline CDR1 reads MNHNS; CDR2 reads SASEGT.

The sample holds many counts of this clonotype. The genes are TRBV27 and TRBJ2-5; TRBD2 might be the D (5 bases). Trimming took 4 bases from V and 3 from J, leaving 9 bases between them. Germline V CDR1 and CDR2: MNHEY, SMNVEV (reference sequence). The CDR3 contains 13 residues. The CDR3 bases are TGTGCCAGCAGTTCCGGACTGGAAGAGACCCAGTACTTC. Translated, it gives CASSSGLEETQYF.

V is TRBV20-1 and J is TRBJ2-1; the D gene is possibly TRBD1 (6 bases). Per the germline V gene, CDR1 is DFQATT and CDR2 is SNEGSKA (reference sequence). The CDR3 has 13 residues. Trimming removed 3 bases at V and 9 bases at J, with 15 bases between. CDR3 in amino acids: CSAREGQFSEQFF. The CDR3 DNA reads TGCAGTGCTAGGGAAGGACAGTTCAGTGAGCAGTTCTTC.

The V call is TRBV23-1, the J call TRBJ2-2; D unclear. TRBV23-1 is identified as an open reading frame with a role that is uncertain. The CDR3 loop spans 17 amino acids. The V end lost 0 bases, the J end lost 4 bases, and 15 bases lay between the germline ends. CDR3: CASSQSKASGLTGELFF. CDR3 bases: TGCGCCAGCAGTCAATCGAAGGCTAGTGGGCTCACCGGGGAGCTGTTTTTT.

Written as DNA, the CDR3 is TGCAGTGCTAGTAAGAGGGGGGGCCCCTACGAGCAGTACGTC. This translates into CSASKRGGPYEQYV. The chain combines TRBV20-1 with TRBJ2-7; TRBD2 is a possible D gene (7 bases). V was pared by 3 bases and J by 2 bases, with 14 bases between. This CDR3 comprises 14 residues. Germline CDR1 is DFQATT and CDR2 is SNEGSKA (reference sequence).

Only a few counts were recorded for this clonotype. This sequence joins TRBV6-5 and TRBJ2-1; D not certain. The CDR3 is 13 residues long. Germline V gene lookup returns CDR1 MNHEY and CDR2 SVGAGI. Between the trimmed V and J ends, which lost 0 bases and 9 bases, there was a span of 9 bases. CDR3 loop: CASSYSWSSEQFF. The DNA of the CDR3 is TGTGCCAGCAGTTACTCGTGGAGCAGTGAGCAGTTCTTC.

With regard to this clonotype: A much larger clone sits a single nucleotide away, making a read error possible. The V and J genes are TRBV10-3 and TRBJ2-7, with 7 bases lining up with TRBD2. CDR1 is ENHRY and CDR2 is SYGVKD in the germline V gene. The V segment lost 6 bases and the J segment 6 bases; nucleotides outside the gene matches: 5. The CDR3 is 12 amino acids. The DNA for the CDR3 is TGTGCCATCAGGCGGGGGAACGTCGAGCAGTACTTC. Its translation is CAIRRGNVEQYF.

This clonotype was counted between two and nine times. This sequence joins TRBV12-3 or TRBV12-4 and TRBJ2-2; 7 bases align to TRBD1. V was pared by 8 bases and J by 5 bases, with 11 bases of the junction left unmatched. The CDR3 spans 15 residues. This chain's CDR3 is CASAPRQGVTGELFF. CDR3 coding DNA: TGTGCCAGCGCTCCTCGGCAGGGGGTAACCGGGGAGCTGTTTTTT.

This clonotype was seen more than once but under ten times. This chain joins TRBV4-1 and TRBJ2-3; D remains ambiguous. Trimming took 3 bases from V and 6 from J, leaving 7 bases between them. Germline CDR1 is MGHRA and CDR2 is YSYEKL. The CDR3 is made up of 12 amino acids. The CDR3 loop reads CASSQTRDTQYF. CDR3 nucleotide sequence: TGCGCCAGCAGCCAGACGAGGGATACGCAGTATTTT.

This chain links TRBV20-1 with TRBJ2-4; 10 bases are shared with TRBD2. The CDR3 length is 15 residues. The germline CDR1 and CDR2 sequences are DFQATT and SNEGSKA (reference sequence). Trimming at V came to 6 bases and at J to 8 bases, leaving 13 bases not matched to a gene. In DNA form, the CDR3 reads TGCAGTGCGCCCCCCGCTAGCGGGAGAAGGGACATTCAGTACTTC. Translating gives CSAPPASGRRDIQYF.

This clonotype was picked up a small number of times. The chain couples TRBV20-1 to TRBJ2-1; D unclear. This CDR3 spans 14 amino acids. Trimming pared 3 bases from V and 0 bases from J, leaving 9 bases between. Germline loops: CDR1 DFQATT, CDR2 SNEGSKA (reference sequence). The CDR3 spells CSARALSSYNEQFF. CDR3 DNA sequence: TGCAGTGCTAGGGCGCTGAGCTCCTACAATGAGCAGTTCTTC.

The sample holds a few counts of this clonotype. J is TRBJ1-4 and V is TRBV27, with D perhaps matching TRBD1 (5 bases). There are 13 residues in the CDR3. Germline values: CDR1 MNHEY, CDR2 SMNVEV (reference sequence). Trimming stripped 5 bases from V and 6 bases from J, with 10 bases between. The CDR3 here is CASSRQRDEKLFF. The CDR3 bases are TGTGCCAGCAGTCGACAGAGGGATGAAAAACTGTTTTTT.

The chain joins TRBV24-1 to TRBJ2-2, with TRBD1 matching 8 bases. The germline V gene encodes CDR1 KGHDR and CDR2 SFDVKD. The CDR3 loop spans 16 amino acids. The ends lost 4 bases at V and 1 base at J; junction bases unmatched: 4. The CDR3 region is CATSDHGTGNTGELFF. The DNA for the CDR3 is TGTGCCACCAGTGACCATGGGACAGGGAACACCGGGGAGCTGTTTTTT.

This clonotype was observed a few times. The rearrangement uses TRBV28 and TRBJ2-7; 7 bases map to TRBD1. V dropped 4 bases and J dropped 4; count of bases not matched to a gene: 4. This CDR3 is built from 13 residues. Germline CDR1 reads MDHEN; CDR2 reads SYDVKM. CDR3 amino acids: CASSSGQQYEQYF. The CDR3 nucleotides are TGTGCCAGCAGTTCGGGACAGCAGTACGAGCAGTACTTC.

This clonotype was recorded a few times. V gene TRBV7-2 combines with J gene TRBJ1-5, with D perhaps TRBD1 (6 bases). Trimming stripped 5 bases from V and 3 bases from J, with 8 bases between. The CDR3 contains 13 residues. Germline values: CDR1 SGHTA, CDR2 FQGNSA. CDR3 in DNA: TGTGCCAGCAGCCAGGGACACAATCAGCCCCAGCATTTT. Translated: CASSQGHNQPQHF.

The rearrangement links TRBV2 to TRBJ2-2, with 7 bases that match TRBD1. CDR3 size: 16 residues. Germline values: CDR1 SNHLY, CDR2 FYNNEI. V lost 6 bases, J lost 0 bases, and 7 bases stayed unmatched. The CDR3 spells CASRVAGTANTGELFF. The CDR3 nucleotides read TGTGCCAGCAGAGTTGCCGGGACAGCGAACACCGGGGAGCTGTTTTTT.

Only a few counts were recorded for this clonotype. The chain joins TRBV20-1 to TRBJ2-7, with a possible D match to TRBD1 (6 bases). Trimming left V 1 base short and J 2 bases short, with 12 bases between. The CDR3 runs 14 residues. Germline CDR1 reads DFQATT; CDR2 reads SNEGSKA (reference sequence). CDR3 sequence: CSARVRGTTYEQYF. In nucleotides, the CDR3 is TGCAGTGCTAGAGTTCGTGGGACAACCTACGAGCAGTACTTC.

This clonotype occurred many times. The V call is TRBV5-1, the J call TRBJ2-7, with D possibly matching TRBD1 (6 bases). This CDR3 has 14 residues. From germline, CDR1 is SGHRS and CDR2 YFSETQ. Trimming cost V 2 bases and J 0 bases, with 9 bases left between them. The DNA of the CDR3 is TGCGCCAGCAGCTTCAGGGACACCTCCTACGAGCAGTACTTC. Encoded protein: CASSFRDTSYEQYF.

The chain carries TRBV7-9 and TRBJ2-1; D may be TRBD1 or TRBD2 (5 bases each). This CDR3 region has 14 residues. CDR1 and CDR2 from the germline V gene are SEHNR and FQNEAQ (reference sequence). The germline V and J ends were trimmed by 11 bases and 8 bases, with 22 bases remaining between them. CDR3 in DNA: TGTGCCGGACGACGGAGTGGGGGAAGCGATGAGCAGTTCTTC. Protein product: CAGRRSGGSDEQFF.